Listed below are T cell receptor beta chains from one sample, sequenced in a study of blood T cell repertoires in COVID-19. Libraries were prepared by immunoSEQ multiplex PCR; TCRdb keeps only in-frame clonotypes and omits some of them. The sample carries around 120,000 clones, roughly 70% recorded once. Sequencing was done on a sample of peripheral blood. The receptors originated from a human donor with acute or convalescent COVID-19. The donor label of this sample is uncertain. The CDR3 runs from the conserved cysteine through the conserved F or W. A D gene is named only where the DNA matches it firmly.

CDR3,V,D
CASSELIDLRGGLQETQYF,TRBV9,TRBD2
CASSSLTGLAFF,TRBV6-5,.
CASRRGTEETQYF,TRBV2,TRBD2
CATSDGQGLNQPQHF,TRBV24-1,.
CASSKGQGFGYTF,TRBV19,TRBD1
CASSPWGADTQYF,TRBV10-2,.
CATSDSGQGPTDTQYF,TRBV24-1,TRBD1
CASSPRGLAGPGSPQYF,TRBV27,TRBD2
CASGTSGQTSYNEQFF,TRBV21-1,.
CASSLASGSSSYNEQFF,TRBV5-1,TRBD2
CASSITSRQGGTQYF,TRBV19,.
CASSSSTQANYGYTF,TRBV7-2,.
CAWRPWDSNNSPLHF,TRBV30,TRBD1
CASKLDRDGYEQYF,TRBV19,TRBD1
CASSLTGSGANVLTF,TRBV5-4,.
CASTFAIQGKAEAFF,TRBV6-5,.